A single sample is the source of the 26 T cell receptor beta chains below, sequenced in a study of graft-versus-host responses after intestinal transplantation. Their specific antigens are unknown. The repertoire was sequenced with immunoSEQ multiplex PCR; TCRdb's copy has only in-frame clones and lacks some. The data contain 90,000 to 100,000 clones, 91% of them singletons. This sample comprised unstimulated CD8+ T cells sorted from spleen or lymph node cells, obtained before intestinal transplant. These receptor sequences come from a human donor who received an intestinal transplant.

This rearrangement joins TRBV6-1 to TRBJ1-4, with 9 nucleotides matching TRBD1. Germline V gene sequence: CDR1 MNHNS, CDR2 SASEGT. This CDR3 contains 15 residues. V trimming: 7 bases; J trimming: 5 bases; junction bases outside the gene matches: 8. CDR3 loop: CASMKGQGKNEKLFF. For the CDR3, the DNA is TGTGCCAGCATGAAAGGACAGGGGAAAAATGAAAAACTGTTTTTT.

The rearrangement uses TRBV6-1 and TRBJ2-1; 12 bases line up with TRBD2. The germline V gene has CDR1 MNHNS and CDR2 SASEGT. This CDR3 is 16 amino acids long. After removal of 4 bases from V and 4 bases from J, the junction contained 5 bases not matched to a gene. The CDR3 DNA reads as TGTGCCAGCAGTGGAACTAGCGGGGGGATGTACAATGAGCAGTTCTTC. The encoded protein is CASSGTSGGMYNEQFF.

The CDR3 bases are TGCGCCAGCAGCCAAGGGCCCCCGGGGGGGAATAACAATGAGCAGTTCTTC. This translates into CASSQGPPGGNNNEQFF. The genes are TRBV4-3 and TRBJ2-1, with 8 bases matching TRBD2. Germline V gene data show CDR1 as LGHNA and CDR2 as YSLEER. This CDR3 contains 17 residues. Trimming at V came to 1 base and at J to 5 bases, leaving 10 bases not matched to a gene.

The V and J genes are TRBV2 and TRBJ2-5; D uncertain. V was clipped by 5 bases and J by 2 bases, with 9 bases between them. Germline loops: CDR1 SNHLY, CDR2 FYNNEI. The CDR3 is made up of 13 amino acids. CDR3: CASSPSEQETQYF. In DNA form, the CDR3 reads TGTGCCAGCAGTCCCAGCGAACAAGAGACCCAGTACTTC. The entire variable domain, with the rest obtained from reference TRBV2 and TRBJ2-5, is as follows: EPEVTQTPSHQVTQMGQEVILRCVPISNHLYFYWYRQILGQKVEFLVSFYNNEISEKSEIFDDQFSVERPDGSNFTLKIRSTKLEDSAMYFCASSPSEQETQYFGPGTRLLVL.

The chain combines TRBV7-2 with TRBJ2-1; tentative D call: TRBD2 (6 bases). The V gene's germline CDR1 is SGHTA and CDR2 FQGNSA. The CDR3 runs to 13 residues. V lost 2 bases and J 8 bases, leaving 10 bases between the germline ends. For the CDR3, the DNA is TGTGCCAGCAGCTTACTAGCGAGCGATGAGCAGTTCTTC. Its protein product is CASSLLASDEQFF. The full variable domain, with the rest looked up from reference TRBV7-2 and TRBJ2-1, is GAGVSQSPSNKVTEKGKDVELRCDPISGHTALYWYRQSLGQGLEFLIYFQGNSAPDKSGLPSDRFSAERTGGSVSTLTIQRTQQEDSAVYLCASSLLASDEQFFGPGTRLTVL.

The chain recombines TRBV19 with TRBJ1-5; no clear D. Trimming cost V 1 base and J 0 bases, with 7 bases left between them. The CDR3 covers 15 residues. Germline CDR1 and CDR2: LNHDA and SQIVND (reference sequence). The CDR3 nucleotides read TGTGCCAGTAGTATAGGGGGAGTTAGCAATCAGCCCCAGCATTTT. Its translation is CASSIGGVSNQPQHF. Filled out from reference TRBV19 and TRBJ1-5, the complete variable domain reads DGGITQSPKYLFRKEGQNVTLSCEQNLNHDAMYWYRQDPGQGLRLIYYSQIVNDFQKGDIAEGYSVSREKKESFPLTVTSAQKNPTAFYLCASSIGGVSNQPQHFGDGTRLSIL.

The chain recombines TRBV19 with TRBJ2-2; 7 positions match TRBD1. The CDR3 consists of 16 residues. The V gene's germline CDR1 is LNHDA and CDR2 SQIVND (reference sequence). Germline trimming cut 7 bases from V and 1 base from J; bases unmatched to any gene: 9. CDR3 nucleotides: TGTGCCAGTAAGCCCATGACAGGGTTGAACACCGGGGAGCTGTTTTTT. Amino acids: CASKPMTGLNTGELFF.

The CDR3 region is CASSTASLTSGRAPYNEQFF. For the CDR3, the DNA is TGCGCCAGCAGCACCGCCTCTTTGACTAGCGGGAGGGCCCCCTACAATGAGCAGTTCTTC. The chain couples TRBV5-1 to TRBJ2-1; 14 nucleotides align to TRBD2. Germline V gene sequence: CDR1 SGHRS, CDR2 YFSETQ. The CDR3 runs to 20 residues. The V gene end was trimmed by 4 bases and the J gene end by 2 bases; junction bases not matched to a gene: 14. The variable domain in full, completed from reference TRBV5-1 and TRBJ2-1, reads KAGVTQTPRYLIKTRGQQVTLSCSPISGHRSVSWYQQTPGQGLQFLFEYFSETQRNKGNFPGRFSGRQFSNSRSEMNVSTLELGDSALYLCASSTASLTSGRAPYNEQFFGPGTRLTVL.

This clone was found a few times. The J gene is TRBJ2-7, the V gene TRBV15; possibly TRBD1 for D (6 bases). The CDR3 runs 14 residues. Germline V CDR1 and CDR2: LNHNV, YYDKDF (reference sequence). V shed 5 bases and J shed 2 bases, with 13 bases lying between them. The CDR3 protein is CATSVGHGTYEQYF. CDR3 sequence (DNA): TGTGCCACCAGCGTGGGACACGGGACCTACGAGCAGTACTTC.

The rearrangement uses TRBV4-1 and TRBJ2-1; D possibly corresponds to TRBD1 (6 bases). V lost 4 bases and J 5 bases, leaving 15 bases between the germline ends. Germline V CDR1 and CDR2: MGHRA, YSYEKL. The CDR3 runs to 15 residues. In nucleotides, the CDR3 is TGCGCCAGCAGCCGACCAGGGGTTTCGGACAATGAGCAGTTCTTC. This codes for CASSRPGVSDNEQFF.

Notes on this clone: This specimen includes other DNA sequences encoding the same CDR3. This rearrangement joins TRBV7-9 to TRBJ1-1; TRBD1 matches 8 bases. Germline CDR1 and CDR2: SEHNR and FQNEAQ (reference sequence). The CDR3 sequence is 12 residues long. With V trimmed by 5 bases and J by 8 bases, 4 bases remained unmatched. The CDR3 DNA reads as TGTGCCAGCAGCCCACAGGGGGTGGAAGCTTTCTTT. This translates into CASSPQGVEAFF.

This rearrangement joins TRBV4-1 to TRBJ2-7; weak D call: TRBD1 (5 bases). This CDR3 spans 15 amino acids. Trimming left V 1 base short and J 7 bases short, with 17 bases between. Germline assignment: CDR1 MGHRA and CDR2 YSYEKL. The CDR3 DNA sequence: TGCGCCAGCAGCCAAGTTTCAGGGATACTTCTTGAGCAGTACTTC. It is translated as CASSQVSGILLEQYF.

The chain employs TRBV6-5 and TRBJ1-1, with 7 bases fitting TRBD1. V was clipped by 4 bases and J by 8 bases; unmatched bases: 7. CDR3 length: 13 residues. The germline CDR1 and CDR2 sequences are MNHEY and SVGAGI. The CDR3 loop reads CASSLNRDSEAFF. The CDR3 DNA reads as TGTGCCAGCAGTTTGAACCGGGACAGCGAAGCTTTCTTT.

V gene TRBV10-2 combines with J gene TRBJ1-2, with D possibly TRBD1 on 6 matching bases. The CDR3 contains 15 residues. Germline CDR1 is WSHSY and CDR2 is SAAADI. Between the trimmed V and J ends, which lost 2 bases and 0 bases, there was a span of 10 bases. CDR3 in DNA: TGCGCCAGCAGTGAGGGGGGGGCTTCTAACTATGGCTACACCTTC. Its protein product is CASSEGGASNYGYTF.

The V call is TRBV18, the J call TRBJ2-7, with D perhaps matching TRBD2 (5 bases). The CDR3 contains 13 residues. Trimming pared 3 bases from V and 4 bases from J, leaving 10 bases between. The V gene's germline CDR1 is KGHSH and CDR2 LQKENI. CDR3 amino acids: CASSPDYSYEQYF. Written as DNA, the CDR3 is TGTGCCAGCTCACCCGACTACTCGTACGAGCAGTACTTC.

The DNA of the CDR3 is TGTGCCAGCAGCTTGGGGGGGGGACAGGCCTACGAGCAGTACTTC. Encoded protein: CASSLGGGQAYEQYF. The chain is built from TRBV5-6 and TRBJ2-7; perhaps TRBD1 as D (8 bases). CDR3 length equals 15 residues. Trimming removed 0 bases from V and 2 bases from J, with 12 bases in between. The germline CDR1 and CDR2 sequences are SGHDT and YYEEEE.

The chain uses TRBV7-9 and TRBJ2-4; 11 bases line up with TRBD2. The junction had 3 bases not matched to a gene; V was cut back by 5 bases and J by 6 bases. CDR1 is SEHNR and CDR2 is FQNEAQ in the germline V gene (reference sequence). The CDR3 spans 14 residues. In DNA, the CDR3 is TGTGCCAGCAGCCCTGGGACTAGCGGAAACATTCAGTACTTC. As protein: CASSPGTSGNIQYF. Drawing the rest from reference TRBV7-9 and TRBJ2-4, the complete variable domain is DTGVSQNPRHKITKRGQNVTFRCDPISEHNRLYWYRQTLGQGPEFLTYFQNEAQLEKSRLLSDRFSAERPKGSFSTLEIQRTEQGDSAMYLCASSPGTSGNIQYFGAGTRLSVL.

This clone appeared a few times. The V gene is TRBV5-1, the J gene TRBJ2-1, with 11 bases matching TRBD2. This CDR3 has 16 amino acids. Germline CDR1 reads SGHRS; CDR2 reads YFSETQ. With V trimmed by 0 bases and J by 3 bases, 2 bases remained unmatched. DNA for the CDR3: TGCGCCAGCAGCTTGGAAGGGACTAGCGGCTACAATGAGCAGTTCTTC. Translated: CASSLEGTSGYNEQFF.

This clone was detected once. This chain links TRBV4-1 with TRBJ1-2; no reliable D call. Trimming left V 1 base short and J 0 bases short, with 6 bases between. The CDR3 spans 14 residues. The germline V gene encodes CDR1 MGHRA and CDR2 YSYEKL. The DNA of the CDR3 is TGCGCCAGCAGCCAAGTAGAGGCTAACTATGGCTACACCTTC. Its protein product is CASSQVEANYGYTF.

This clone was seen more than once but under ten times. V and J are TRBV29-1 and TRBJ1-1; 9 bases are shared with TRBD1. This CDR3 region has 14 residues. Germline-derived CDR1 and CDR2 are SQVTM and ANQGSEA. Trimming cost V 7 bases and J 3 bases; bases outside gene matches: 9. CDR3 DNA: TGCAGCGCTGACCGGGACAGGGTTTACACTGAAGCTTTCTTT. Protein product: CSADRDRVYTEAFF.

In this sample, this clone turned up a few times. J is TRBJ2-7 and V is TRBV27; no clear D. The CDR3 is made up of 15 amino acids. V lost 9 bases, J lost 8 bases, and 26 bases lay in between. The germline gives CDR1 MNHEY, CDR2 SMNVEV (reference sequence). Here the CDR3 DNA reads TGTGCCAGTCAAATGGTAGCCCTGAGGTTGATTCAGCAGTACTTC. As protein: CASQMVALRLIQQYF.

In the case of this clone: The sample contains more than one DNA sequence encoding this CDR3. The gene calls are TRBV9 and TRBJ2-5; perhaps TRBD1 as D (5 bases). CDR3 length equals 14 residues. Between the trimmed V and J ends, which lost 2 bases and 1 base, there was a span of 9 bases. The V gene's germline CDR1 is SGDLS and CDR2 YYNGEE. CDR3 in amino acids: CASSVQGGQETQYF. In DNA, the CDR3 is TGTGCCAGCAGCGTGCAGGGTGGCCAAGAGACCCAGTACTTC.

The chain is built from TRBV30 and TRBJ2-7; 8 bases line up with TRBD1. The CDR3 is 13 amino acids. With V trimmed by 5 bases and J by 3 bases, 6 bases remained unmatched. Per germline, CDR1 GTSNPN and CDR2 SVGIG (reference sequence). The CDR3 DNA follows: TGTGCCTGGGCATCAGGGGGCGGCTACGAGCAGTACTTC. This translates into CAWASGGGYEQYF.

The rearrangement links TRBV27 to TRBJ2-6, with D possibly TRBD2 on 6 matching bases. Trimming took off 0 bases at V and 4 bases at J, with 28 bases between the two ends. There are 22 residues in the CDR3. Germline CDR1 MNHEY, CDR2 SMNVEV (reference sequence). CDR3 protein: CASSLSNRPPWDWETGANVLTF. The CDR3 DNA reads as TGTGCCAGCAGTTTATCGAACCGCCCCCCGTGGGACTGGGAGACCGGGGCCAACGTCCTGACTTTC. The whole variable domain, remainder taken from reference TRBV27 and TRBJ2-6, is EAQVTQNPRYLITVTGKKLTVTCSQNMNHEYMSWYRQDPGLGLRQIYYSMNVEVTDKGDVPEGYKVSRKEKRNFPLILESPSPNQTSLYFCASSLSNRPPWDWETGANVLTFGAGSRLTVL.

The V gene is TRBV11-2, the J gene TRBJ2-5, with 7 bases lining up with TRBD1. CDR3 size: 16 residues. V lost 5 bases, J lost 1 base, and 10 bases stayed unmatched. The germline V gene has CDR1 SGHAT and CDR2 FQNNGV. The CDR3 sequence: CASSLGTARFQETQYF. CDR3 DNA: TGTGCCAGCAGCCTAGGGACAGCCAGATTCCAAGAGACCCAGTACTTC.

V usage is TRBV29-1 and J usage is TRBJ2-5; 10 nucleotides match TRBD1. With V trimmed by 4 bases and J by 4 bases, 6 bases remained unmatched. The CDR3 extends over 14 amino acids. Germline V gene data show CDR1 as SQVTM and CDR2 as ANQGSEA. In DNA form, the CDR3 reads TGCAGCGTTGGGGGACAGGGGCGGGCAGAGACCCAGTACTTC. Residues: CSVGGQGRAETQYF.